This paragraph reports one T cell receptor (beta chain). Antigen: not known. Mismatch with germline at one junction end may stem from a read error. The data derive from a study of post-analysis software for immune sequencing data. For the study at large: Disease courses included relapsing-remitting, secondary progressive and progressive-relapsing multiple sclerosis.

Prepared libraries of TCR beta cDNA carried unique molecular identifiers. T cells numbering roughly 0.9 to 11 million gave rise to a few hundred thousand cDNA molecules. MiXCR was run by TCRdb on the PCR reads, yielding one entry per CDR3 protein. Found here are about 770,000 distinct CDR3 sequences, approximately 44% of them singletons; the top ten hold roughly 4.4%. Regarding the study as a whole: Under F measure analysis, samples from one preparation batch co-clustered strongly. Elevated frequency relative to controls characterized 4 or 5 TRBV segments in patients, TRBV5-6, TRBV5-1 and TRBV20-1 among them. Versus controls, multiple sclerosis patients showed significantly lower diversity (normalized Chao1).

The CDR3 length is 16 residues. Germline V lookup: CDR1 SGHVS, CDR2 FQNEAQ. The material sequenced was blood. The TCR sequence derives from a girl aged 5 to 17 with multiple sclerosis. The chain uses TRBV7-8 and TRBJ2-5, with 7 bases fitting TRBD2. CDR3: CASSFRQGLSQEAQYF. For the CDR3, the DNA is TGTGCCAGCAGCTTCCGCCAGGGACTATCTCAAGAGGCCCAGTACTTC. The full variable domain, rest sourced from reference TRBV7-8 and TRBJ2-5, is GAGVSQSPRYKVAKRGQDVALRCDPISGHVSLFWYQQALGQGPEFLTYFQNEAQLDKSGLPSDRFFAERPEGSVSTLKIQRTQQEDSAVYLCASSFRQGLSQEAQYFGPGTRLLVL.